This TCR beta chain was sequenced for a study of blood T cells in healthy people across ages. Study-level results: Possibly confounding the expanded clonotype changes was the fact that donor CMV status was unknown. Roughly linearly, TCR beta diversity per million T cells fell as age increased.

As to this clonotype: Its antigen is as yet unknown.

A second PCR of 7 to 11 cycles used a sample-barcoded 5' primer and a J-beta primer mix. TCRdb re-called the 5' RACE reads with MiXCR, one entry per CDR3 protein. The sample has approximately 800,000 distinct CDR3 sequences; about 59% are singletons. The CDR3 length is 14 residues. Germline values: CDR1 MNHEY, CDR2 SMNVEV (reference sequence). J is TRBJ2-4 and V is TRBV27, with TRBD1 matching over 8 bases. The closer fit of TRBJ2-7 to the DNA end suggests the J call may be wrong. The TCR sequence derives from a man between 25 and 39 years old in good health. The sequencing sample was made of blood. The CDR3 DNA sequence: TGTGCCAGCAGTTTGGACAGGGTCTTGTACGAGCAGTACTTC. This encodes CASSLDRVLYEQYF.